Detailed here is one TCR beta chain. What it recognizes is unknown. The sample comes from a study of cytomegalovirus exposure and HLA in healthy donors. Primers: 60 Vbeta forward and 13 Jbeta reverse. TCRdb's copy holds only in-frame clones and misses some; the assay was immunoSEQ multiplex PCR. The sample table includes 65,000 to 80,000 clones. Study outcomes and limitations: In a later analysis, the majority of CMV-associated beta chains seemingly showed HLA restriction. Listed as cytomegalovirus-associated were roughly 180 TCR beta chains. As a later analysis showed, several of the most significant clusters appeared to be linked to common viral pathogens.

The sequence was collected from a man aged 25-45 years in good health and CMV-seronegative. The sample was PBMCs.

The CDR3 here is CASSDRGRDGYTF. DNA for the CDR3: TGTGCCAGCAGTGACCGGGGGAGGGATGGCTACACCTTC. V and J are TRBV6-1 and TRBJ1-2; the D gene is possibly TRBD1 (5 bases). CDR3 size: 13 residues. Germline V gene data show CDR1 as MNHNS and CDR2 as SASEGT. V lost 3 bases and J 6 bases, leaving 11 bases between the germline ends.